This TCR beta chain was observed in a study of T cells in Graves' hyperthyroidism and ophthalmopathy. This clonotype has a count of ten or more. This CDR3 has 14 residues. V lost 8 bases and J 1 base, leaving 14 bases between the germline ends. Uncontrolled infection, other autoimmune disease, pregnancy and lactation each barred patients from inclusion. Researchers amplified the TCR beta CDR3 regions from RNA transcripts. A set of HTBI primers served as the primers for a first-round RT-PCR of the TCR CDR3. TCRdb re-called the multiplex PCR reads with MiXCR, one entry per CDR3 protein. The sample lists some 600,000 distinct CDR3 sequences, more than 11% seen once, with 4.5% to 6% in the top ten.

This receptor was taken from a woman in her 30s with Graves' hyperthyroidism that later progressed to Graves' ophthalmopathy. The chain couples TRBV12-3 or TRBV12-4 to TRBJ1-1; tentative D call: TRBD1 (6 bases). Specimen: blood. CDR3 in amino acids: CASRIDRSNTEAFF. The CDR3 region has the DNA TGTGCCAGCCGAATCGACAGGTCGAACACTGAAGCTTTCTTT.